The clone carrying this TCR beta chain has at least ten counts. Its antigen is undetermined. This entry belongs to a study of T cell repertoires in cytomegalovirus infection. Study-wide findings and caveats: The ex vivo response was dominated by HLA-C-restricted CMV-specific TCR beta clonotypes.

TCRdb called the reads again in MiXCR, with one record for every CDR3 protein. Found here are roughly 69,000 distinct CDR3 sequences, more than 25% of them singletons; the top ten hold about 60%. The CDR3 totals 14 residues. Germline CDR1 SGHTA, CDR2 FQGNSA. With V trimmed by 8 bases and J by 3 bases, 8 bases remained unmatched. This sequence originates from a human donor in good health (CMV status not recorded). Some clones in this sample may be carry-over from other donors' samples. This rearrangement joins TRBV7-2 to TRBJ2-7; 9 nucleotides match TRBD2. The sample here was CD8+ T cells from cultured PBMCs, taken from culture after CMV antigen stimulation. The CDR3 DNA follows: TGTGCCAGCCAAAGTAGCGGGGGCGGCTACGAGCAGTACTTC. It yields the protein CASQSSGGGYEQYF.